Listed below are T cell receptor beta chains from one sample, sequenced in a study of blood T cell repertoires in COVID-19. Here immunoSEQ multiplex PCR was the method, and the copy in TCRdb shows in-frame clones only, minus some. The profile shows more than 60,000 clones, 84% of them singletons. Sequencing was carried out using peripheral blood. These receptors came from a man aged 45-60 years with COVID-19, enrolled during active disease. Both conserved end residues are trimmed from each CDR3.

v_gene,j_gene,CDR3aa
TRBV7-9,TRBJ1-6,ASRAVGNSPLH
TRBV4-2,TRBJ2-2,ASKKEGGTANTGELF
TRBV6-5,TRBJ1-3,ASSYSGLSGNTIY
TRBV5-1,TRBJ2-4,ASSLFAGQGDIQY
TRBV4-2,TRBJ2-1,ASSQENTAYNEQF
TRBV6-5,TRBJ1-5,AEQGSNQPQH
TRBV18,TRBJ2-3,ASSPRTGGTDTQY
TRBV5-1,TRBJ2-3,ASSWLTGSGSDTQY
TRBV6-5,TRBJ2-3,ASRRDRGQTDTQY
TRBV5-1,TRBJ1-5,ASSPGTGNQPQH